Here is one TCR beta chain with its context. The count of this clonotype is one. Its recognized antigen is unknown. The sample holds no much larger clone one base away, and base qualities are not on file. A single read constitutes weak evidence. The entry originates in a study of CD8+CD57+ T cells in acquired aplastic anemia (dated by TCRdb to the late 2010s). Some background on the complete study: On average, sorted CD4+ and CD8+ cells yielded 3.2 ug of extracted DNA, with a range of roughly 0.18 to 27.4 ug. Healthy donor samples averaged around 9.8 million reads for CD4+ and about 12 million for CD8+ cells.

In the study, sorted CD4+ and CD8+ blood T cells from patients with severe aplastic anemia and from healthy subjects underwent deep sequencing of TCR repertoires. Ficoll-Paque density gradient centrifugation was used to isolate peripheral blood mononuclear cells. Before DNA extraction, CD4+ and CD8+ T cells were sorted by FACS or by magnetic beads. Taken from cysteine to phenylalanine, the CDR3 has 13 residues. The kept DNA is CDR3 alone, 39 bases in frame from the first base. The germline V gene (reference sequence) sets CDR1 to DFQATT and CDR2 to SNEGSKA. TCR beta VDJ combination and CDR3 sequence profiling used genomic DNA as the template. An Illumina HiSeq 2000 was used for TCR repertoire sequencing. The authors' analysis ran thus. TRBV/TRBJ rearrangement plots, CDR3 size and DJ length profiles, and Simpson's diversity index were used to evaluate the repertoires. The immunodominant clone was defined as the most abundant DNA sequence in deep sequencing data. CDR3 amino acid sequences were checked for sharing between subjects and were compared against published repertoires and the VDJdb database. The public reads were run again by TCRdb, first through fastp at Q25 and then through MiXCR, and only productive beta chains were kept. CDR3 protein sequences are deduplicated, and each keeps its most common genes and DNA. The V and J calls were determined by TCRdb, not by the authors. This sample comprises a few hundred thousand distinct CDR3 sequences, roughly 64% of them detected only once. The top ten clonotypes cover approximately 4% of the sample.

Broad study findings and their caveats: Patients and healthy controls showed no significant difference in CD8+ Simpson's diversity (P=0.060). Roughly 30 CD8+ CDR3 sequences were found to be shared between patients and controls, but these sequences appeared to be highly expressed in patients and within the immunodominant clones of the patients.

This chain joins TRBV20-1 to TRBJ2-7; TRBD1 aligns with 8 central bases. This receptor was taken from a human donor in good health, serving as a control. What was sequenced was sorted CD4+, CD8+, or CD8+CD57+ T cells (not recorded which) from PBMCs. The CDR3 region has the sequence CSTSSTGAEEQYF. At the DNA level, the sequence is TGCAGCACTAGCTCGACAGGGGCCGAGGAGCAGTACTTC.